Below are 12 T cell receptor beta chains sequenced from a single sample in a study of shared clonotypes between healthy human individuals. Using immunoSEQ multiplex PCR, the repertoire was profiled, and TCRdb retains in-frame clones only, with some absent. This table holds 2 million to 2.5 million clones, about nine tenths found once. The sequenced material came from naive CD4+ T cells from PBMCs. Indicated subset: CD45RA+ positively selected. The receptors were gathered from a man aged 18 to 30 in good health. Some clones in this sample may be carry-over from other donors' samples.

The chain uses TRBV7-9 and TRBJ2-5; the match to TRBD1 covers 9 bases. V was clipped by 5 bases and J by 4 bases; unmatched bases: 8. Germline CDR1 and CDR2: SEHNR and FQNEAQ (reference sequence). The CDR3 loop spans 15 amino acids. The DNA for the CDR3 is TGTGCCAGCAGCCGAGGGACAGGGCTTCGAGAGACCCAGTACTTC. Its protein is CASSRGTGLRETQYF.

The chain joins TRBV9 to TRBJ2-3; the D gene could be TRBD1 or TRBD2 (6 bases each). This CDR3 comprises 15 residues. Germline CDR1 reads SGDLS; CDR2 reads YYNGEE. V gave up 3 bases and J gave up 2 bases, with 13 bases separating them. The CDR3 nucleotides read TGTGCCAGCAGCGAGGGGGGCGGATACACAGATACGCAGTATTTT. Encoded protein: CASSEGGGYTDTQYF.

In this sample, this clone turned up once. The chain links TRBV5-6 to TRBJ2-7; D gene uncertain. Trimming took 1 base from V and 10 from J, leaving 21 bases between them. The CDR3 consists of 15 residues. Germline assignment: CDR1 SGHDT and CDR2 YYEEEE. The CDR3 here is CASSLRSPLTVGQYF. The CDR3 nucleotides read TGTGCCAGCAGCTTGCGGTCACCACTGACGGTGGGACAGTACTTC.

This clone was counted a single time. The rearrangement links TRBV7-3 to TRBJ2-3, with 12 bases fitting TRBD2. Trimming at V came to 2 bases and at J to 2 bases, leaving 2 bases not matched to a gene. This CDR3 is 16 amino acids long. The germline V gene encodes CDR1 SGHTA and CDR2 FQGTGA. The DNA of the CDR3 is TGTGCCAGCAGCTTACTAGCGGGAGGGTACACAGATACGCAGTATTTT. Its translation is CASSLLAGGYTDTQYF.

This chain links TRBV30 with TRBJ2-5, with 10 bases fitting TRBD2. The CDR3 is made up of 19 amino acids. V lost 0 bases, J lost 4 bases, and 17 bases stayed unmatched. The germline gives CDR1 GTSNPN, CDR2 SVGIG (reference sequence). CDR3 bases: TGTGCCTGGAGTGTGGGTTTCTGGGCTAGCGGGAGAGGGGGAGAGACCCAGTACTTC. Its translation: CAWSVGFWASGRGGETQYF. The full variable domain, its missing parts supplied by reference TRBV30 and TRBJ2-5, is SQTIHQWPATLVQPVGSPLSLECTVEGTSNPNLYWYRQAAGRGLQLLFYSVGIGQISSEVPQNLSASRPQDRQFILSSKKLLLSDSGFYLCAWSVGFWASGRGGETQYFGPGTRLLVL.

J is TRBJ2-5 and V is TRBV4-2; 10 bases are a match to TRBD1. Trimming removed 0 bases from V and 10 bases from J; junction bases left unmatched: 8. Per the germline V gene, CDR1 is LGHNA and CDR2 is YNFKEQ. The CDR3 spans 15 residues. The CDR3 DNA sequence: TGTGCCAGCAGCCAAGAGGTGGACAGGGGGTGGGGCCAGTACTTC. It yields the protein CASSQEVDRGWGQYF.

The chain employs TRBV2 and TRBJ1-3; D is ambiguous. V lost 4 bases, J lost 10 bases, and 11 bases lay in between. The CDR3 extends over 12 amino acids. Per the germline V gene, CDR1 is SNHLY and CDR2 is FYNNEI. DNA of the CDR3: TGTGCCAGCAGTGGCGGGTCCGGGACCATATATTTT. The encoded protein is CASSGGSGTIYF.

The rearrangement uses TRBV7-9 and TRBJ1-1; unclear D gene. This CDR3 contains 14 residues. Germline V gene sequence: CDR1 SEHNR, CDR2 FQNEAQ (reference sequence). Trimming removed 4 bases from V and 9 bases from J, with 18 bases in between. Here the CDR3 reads CASSSSPGQNKAFF. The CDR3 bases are TGTGCCAGCAGCTCCTCTCCGGGCCAGAACAAAGCTTTCTTT.

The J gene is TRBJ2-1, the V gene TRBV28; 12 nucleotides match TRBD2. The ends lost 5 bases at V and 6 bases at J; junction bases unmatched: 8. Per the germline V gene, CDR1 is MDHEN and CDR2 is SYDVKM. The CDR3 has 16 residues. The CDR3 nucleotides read TGTGCCAGCAGTCCTCCTAGCGGGAGGGCCAGCAATGAGCAGTTCTTC. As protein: CASSPPSGRASNEQFF.

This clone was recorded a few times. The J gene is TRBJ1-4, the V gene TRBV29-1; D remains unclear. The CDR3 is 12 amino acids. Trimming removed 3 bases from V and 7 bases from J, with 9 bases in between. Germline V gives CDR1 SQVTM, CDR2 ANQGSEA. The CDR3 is CSVEEHTEKLFF. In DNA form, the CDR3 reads TGCAGCGTTGAGGAGCATACTGAAAAACTGTTTTTT.

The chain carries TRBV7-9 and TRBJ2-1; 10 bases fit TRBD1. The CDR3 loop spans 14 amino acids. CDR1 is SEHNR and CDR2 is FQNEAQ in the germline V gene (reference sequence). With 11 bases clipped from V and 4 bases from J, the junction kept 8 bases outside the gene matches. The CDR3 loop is CAVTGTGVYNEQFF. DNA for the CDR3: TGTGCCGTCACCGGGACAGGGGTTTACAATGAGCAGTTCTTC. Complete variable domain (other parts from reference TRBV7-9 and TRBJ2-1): DTGVSQNPRHKITKRGQNVTFRCDPISEHNRLYWYRQTLGQGPEFLTYFQNEAQLEKSRLLSDRFSAERPKGSFSTLEIQRTEQGDSAMYLCAVTGTGVYNEQFFGPGTRLTVL.

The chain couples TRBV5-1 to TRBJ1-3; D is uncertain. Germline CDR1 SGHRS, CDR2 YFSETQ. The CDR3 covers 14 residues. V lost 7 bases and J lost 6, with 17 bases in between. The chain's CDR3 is CASRDIQNPNTIYF. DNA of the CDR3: TGCGCCAGCCGAGACATTCAAAACCCAAACACCATATATTTT.